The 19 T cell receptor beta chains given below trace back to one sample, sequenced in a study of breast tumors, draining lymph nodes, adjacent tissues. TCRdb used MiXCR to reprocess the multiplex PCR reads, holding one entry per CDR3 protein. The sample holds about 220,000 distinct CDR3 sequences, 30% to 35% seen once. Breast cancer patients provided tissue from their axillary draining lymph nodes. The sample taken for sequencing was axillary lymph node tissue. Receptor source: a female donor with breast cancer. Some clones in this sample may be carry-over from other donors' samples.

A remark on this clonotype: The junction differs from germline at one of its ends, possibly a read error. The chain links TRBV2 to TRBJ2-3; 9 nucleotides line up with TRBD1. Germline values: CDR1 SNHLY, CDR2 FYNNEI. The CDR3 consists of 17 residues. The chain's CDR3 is CASWDRARAFGTDAQYF. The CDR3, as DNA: TGTGCCAGTTGGGACAGGGCCCGGGCTTTCGGCACAGATGCGCAGTACTTT.

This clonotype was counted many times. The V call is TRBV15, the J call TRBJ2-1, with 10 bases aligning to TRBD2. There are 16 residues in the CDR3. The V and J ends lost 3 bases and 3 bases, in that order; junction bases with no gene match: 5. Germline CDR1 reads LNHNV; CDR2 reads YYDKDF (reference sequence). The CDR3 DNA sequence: TGTGCCACCAGCAGGCGGACTAGCGGCAACTACAATGAGCAGTTCTTC. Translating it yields CATSRRTSGNYNEQFF.

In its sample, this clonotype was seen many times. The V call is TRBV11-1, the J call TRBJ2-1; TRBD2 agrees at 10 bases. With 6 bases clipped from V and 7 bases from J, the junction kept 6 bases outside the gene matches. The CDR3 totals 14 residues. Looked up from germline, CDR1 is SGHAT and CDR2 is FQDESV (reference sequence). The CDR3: CASRPAGGSNEQFF. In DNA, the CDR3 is TGTGCCAGCAGACCAGCGGGAGGGAGTAATGAGCAGTTCTTC.

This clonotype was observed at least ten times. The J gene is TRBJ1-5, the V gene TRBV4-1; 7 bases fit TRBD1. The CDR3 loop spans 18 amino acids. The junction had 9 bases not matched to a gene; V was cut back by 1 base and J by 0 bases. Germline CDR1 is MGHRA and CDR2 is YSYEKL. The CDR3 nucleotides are TGCGCCAGCAGCCAAGTACCAGGACAGGCCTATAGCAATCAGCCCCAGCATTTT. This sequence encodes CASSQVPGQAYSNQPQHF.

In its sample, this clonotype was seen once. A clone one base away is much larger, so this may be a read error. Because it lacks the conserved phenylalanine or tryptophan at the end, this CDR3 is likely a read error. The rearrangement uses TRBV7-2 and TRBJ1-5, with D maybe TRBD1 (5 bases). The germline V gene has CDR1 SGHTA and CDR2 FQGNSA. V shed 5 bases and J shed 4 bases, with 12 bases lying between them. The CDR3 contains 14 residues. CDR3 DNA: TGTGCCAGCAGCGCGGGACCTTTTAATCAGCCCCAGCATCTT. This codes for CASSAGPFNQPQHL.

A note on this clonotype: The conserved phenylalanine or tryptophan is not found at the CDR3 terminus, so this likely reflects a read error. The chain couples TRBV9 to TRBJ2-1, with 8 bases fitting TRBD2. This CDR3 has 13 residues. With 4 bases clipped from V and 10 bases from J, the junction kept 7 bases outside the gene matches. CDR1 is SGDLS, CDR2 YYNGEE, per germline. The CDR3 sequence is CASSIGGGQEQFS. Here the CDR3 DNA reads TGTGCCAGCAGCATCGGGGGGGGGCAAGAGCAGTTCTCC.

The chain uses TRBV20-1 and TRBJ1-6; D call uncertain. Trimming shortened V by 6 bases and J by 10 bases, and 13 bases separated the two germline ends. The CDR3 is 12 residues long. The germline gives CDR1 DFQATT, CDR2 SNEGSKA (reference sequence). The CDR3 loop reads CSANVGWSPLHF. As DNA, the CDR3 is TGCAGTGCGAACGTGGGTTGGTCACCCCTCCACTTT.

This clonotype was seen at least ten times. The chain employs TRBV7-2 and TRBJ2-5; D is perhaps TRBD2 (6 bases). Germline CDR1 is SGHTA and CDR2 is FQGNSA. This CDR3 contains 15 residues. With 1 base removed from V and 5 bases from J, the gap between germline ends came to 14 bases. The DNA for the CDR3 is TGTGCCAGCAGCTTAGTTTCCGGGGGTTGGGAGACCCAGTACTTC. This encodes CASSLVSGGWETQYF.

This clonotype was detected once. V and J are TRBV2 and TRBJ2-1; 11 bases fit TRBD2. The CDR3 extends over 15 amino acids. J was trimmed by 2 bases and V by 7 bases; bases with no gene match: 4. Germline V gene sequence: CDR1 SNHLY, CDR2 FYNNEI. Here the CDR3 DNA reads TGTGCCAGCACAATTAGCGGGGGGGCCTACAATGAGCAGTTCTTC. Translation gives CASTISGGAYNEQFF.

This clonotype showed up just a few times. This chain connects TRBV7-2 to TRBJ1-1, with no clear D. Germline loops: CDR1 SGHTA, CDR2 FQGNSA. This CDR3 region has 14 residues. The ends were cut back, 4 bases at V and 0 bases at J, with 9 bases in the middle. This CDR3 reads CASSSQRLNTEAFF. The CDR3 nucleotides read TGTGCCAGCAGCTCACAAAGGTTGAACACTGAAGCTTTCTTT.

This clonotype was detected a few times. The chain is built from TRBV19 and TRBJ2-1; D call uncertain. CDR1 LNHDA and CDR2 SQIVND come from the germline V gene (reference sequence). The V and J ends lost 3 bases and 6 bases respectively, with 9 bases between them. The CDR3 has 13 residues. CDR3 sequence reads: CASSIGSLNEQFF. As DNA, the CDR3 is TGTGCCAGTAGTATTGGGTCTCTCAATGAGCAGTTCTTC. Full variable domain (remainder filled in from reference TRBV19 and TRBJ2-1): DGGITQSPKYLFRKEGQNVTLSCEQNLNHDAMYWYRQDPGQGLRLIYYSQIVNDFQKGDIAEGYSVSREKKESFPLTVTSAQKNPTAFYLCASSIGSLNEQFFGPGTRLTVL.

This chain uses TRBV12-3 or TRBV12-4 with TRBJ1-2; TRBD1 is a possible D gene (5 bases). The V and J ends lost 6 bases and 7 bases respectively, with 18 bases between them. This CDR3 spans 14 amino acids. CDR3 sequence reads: CASSPGAPLSGYTF. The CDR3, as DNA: TGTGCCAGCAGCCCTGGGGCGCCTCTCAGTGGCTACACCTTC.

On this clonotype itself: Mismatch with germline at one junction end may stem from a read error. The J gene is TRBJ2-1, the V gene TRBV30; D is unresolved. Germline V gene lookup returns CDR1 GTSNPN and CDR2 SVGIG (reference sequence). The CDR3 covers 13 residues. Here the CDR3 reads CAWRASSYNGQFF. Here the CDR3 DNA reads TGTGCCTGGAGGGCCAGCTCCTACAATGGGCAGTTCTTC.

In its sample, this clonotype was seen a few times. The CDR3 protein is CASSLEPGASYNEQFF. In nucleotides, the CDR3 is TGTGCCAGCAGCTTGGAGCCGGGGGCCTCCTACAATGAGCAGTTCTTC. The rearrangement joins TRBV5-6 to TRBJ2-1, with D perhaps assigned TRBD1 or TRBD2 (6 bases each). Between the trimmed V and J ends, which lost 0 bases and 0 bases, there was a span of 10 bases. The CDR3 is 16 residues long. Germline CDR1 reads SGHDT; CDR2 reads YYEEEE.

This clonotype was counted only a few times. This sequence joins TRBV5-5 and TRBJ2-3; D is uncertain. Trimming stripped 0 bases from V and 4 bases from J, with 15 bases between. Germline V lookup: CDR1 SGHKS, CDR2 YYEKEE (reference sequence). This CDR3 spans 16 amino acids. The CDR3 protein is CASSLGGARQADTQYF. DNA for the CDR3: TGTGCCAGCAGCTTGGGAGGCGCGAGGCAGGCAGATACGCAGTATTTT.

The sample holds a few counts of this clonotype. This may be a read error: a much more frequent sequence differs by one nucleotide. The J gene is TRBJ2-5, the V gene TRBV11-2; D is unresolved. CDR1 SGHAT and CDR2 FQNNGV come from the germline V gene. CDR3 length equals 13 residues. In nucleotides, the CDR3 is TGTGCCAGCAGCCTCGGACGACAAGCGACCCAGTACTTC. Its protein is CASSLGRQATQYF.

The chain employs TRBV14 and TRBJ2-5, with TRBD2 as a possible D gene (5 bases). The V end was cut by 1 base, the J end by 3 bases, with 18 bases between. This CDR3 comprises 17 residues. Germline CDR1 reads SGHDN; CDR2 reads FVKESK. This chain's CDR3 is CASSQVGVRGMEETQYF. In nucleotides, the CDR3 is TGTGCCAGCAGCCAAGTGGGAGTTCGGGGAATGGAAGAGACCCAGTACTTC.

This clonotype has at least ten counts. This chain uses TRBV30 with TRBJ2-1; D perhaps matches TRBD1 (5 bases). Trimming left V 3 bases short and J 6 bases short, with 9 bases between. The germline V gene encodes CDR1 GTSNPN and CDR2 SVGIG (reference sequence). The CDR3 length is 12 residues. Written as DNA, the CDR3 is TGTGCCTGGAGACAGGACACCAATGAGCAGTTCTTC. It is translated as CAWRQDTNEQFF.

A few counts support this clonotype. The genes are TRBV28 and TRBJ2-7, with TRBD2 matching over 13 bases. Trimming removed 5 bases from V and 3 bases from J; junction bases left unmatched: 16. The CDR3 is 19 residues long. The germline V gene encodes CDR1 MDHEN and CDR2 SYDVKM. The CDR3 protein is CASSTRRPGLAGFLYEQYF. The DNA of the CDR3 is TGTGCCAGCAGTACTAGAAGACCGGGACTAGCGGGATTCCTCTACGAGCAGTACTTC.